Shown below are 27 T cell receptor beta chains from a single sample sequenced in a study of cytomegalovirus exposure and HLA in healthy donors. PCR used 60 Vbeta primers and 13 Jbeta primers. The table came from immunoSEQ multiplex PCR; TCRdb's copy has only in-frame clones and leaves some out. This sample yields about 160,000 clones, of which roughly 80% are seen a single time; approximately 2.4% belongs to the top ten. The sequencing sample was made of PBMCs. The receptors were gathered from a male donor in good health and CMV-seronegative.

The chain combines TRBV4-2 with TRBJ2-2, with D possibly matching TRBD1 (7 bases). The CDR3 spans 16 residues. Germline V lookup: CDR1 LGHNA, CDR2 YNFKEQ. With 3 bases removed from V and 3 bases from J, the gap between germline ends came to 14 bases. The chain's CDR3 is CASSQQGGGDTGELFF. The CDR3 DNA is TGTGCCAGCAGCCAGCAGGGGGGCGGGGACACCGGGGAGCTGTTTTTT.

The CDR3 DNA is TGTGCTAGTGGTAAGGGACTAGCGGGAGGCACAGATACGCAGTATTTT. It encodes CASGKGLAGGTDTQYF. V usage is TRBV12-5 and J usage is TRBJ2-3; 14 bases map to TRBD2. This CDR3 has 16 residues. After removal of 5 bases from V and 1 base from J, the junction contained 2 bases not matched to a gene. Germline V CDR1 and CDR2: LGHNT, FRNRAP.

This clone was seen more than once but under ten times. The V and J genes are TRBV18 and TRBJ1-1, with a possible D match to TRBD1 (5 bases). Trimming took off 4 bases at V and 2 bases at J, with 8 bases between the two ends. The CDR3 length is 13 residues. Germline V lookup: CDR1 KGHSH, CDR2 LQKENI. In DNA form, the CDR3 reads TGTGCCAGCTCACGCGGACAAAACACTGAAGCTTTCTTT. It codes for CASSRGQNTEAFF.

This chain joins TRBV5-1 and TRBJ1-2, with 10 bases matching TRBD1. Germline-derived CDR1 and CDR2 are SGHRS and YFSETQ. This CDR3 has 13 residues. Germline trimming cut 4 bases from V and 6 bases from J; bases unmatched to any gene: 3. Here the CDR3 reads CASSAGTGDGYTF. For the CDR3, the DNA is TGCGCCAGCAGCGCAGGGACAGGGGATGGCTACACCTTC. Drawing the rest from reference TRBV5-1 and TRBJ1-2, the complete variable domain is KAGVTQTPRYLIKTRGQQVTLSCSPISGHRSVSWYQQTPGQGLQFLFEYFSETQRNKGNFPGRFSGRQFSNSRSEMNVSTLELGDSALYLCASSAGTGDGYTFGSGTRLTVV.

The chain joins TRBV5-1 to TRBJ1-1; TRBD1 agrees at 10 bases. The CDR3 contains 16 residues. V lost 3 bases, J lost 4 bases, and 9 bases stayed unmatched. CDR1 SGHRS and CDR2 YFSETQ come from the germline V gene. The CDR3 DNA is TGCGCCAGCAGCTCCGTGGGACAGGGGAGAGGCACTGAAGCTTTCTTT. Protein product: CASSSVGQGRGTEAFF.

The chain recombines TRBV18 with TRBJ1-4, with 7 bases fitting TRBD1. V shed 2 bases, J shed 4 bases, and the junction held 4 bases outside the gene matches. CDR3 size: 15 residues. Germline CDR1 KGHSH, CDR2 LQKENI. The CDR3 loop reads CASSPTGAGNEKLFF. The CDR3 bases are TGTGCCAGCTCACCAACAGGGGCTGGTAATGAAAAACTGTTTTTT.

The chain recombines TRBV10-3 with TRBJ2-7; the D gene is possibly TRBD2 (8 bases). Germline loops: CDR1 ENHRY, CDR2 SYGVKD. V was shortened by 7 bases and J by 6 bases, with 19 bases between the two germline ends. CDR3 length: 14 residues. The CDR3 bases are TGTGCCATCAAGCGGGAGAGACAGGGCGGCGAGCAGTACTTC. This codes for CAIKRERQGGEQYF.

With respect to this clone: Other DNA sequences in the sample encode the same CDR3. V is TRBV7-2 and J is TRBJ2-7; D possibly corresponds to TRBD2 (5 bases). Germline CDR1 and CDR2: SGHTA and FQGNSA. CDR3 length equals 14 residues. Trimming cost V 1 base and J 2 bases, with 9 bases left between them. The DNA of the CDR3 is TGTGCCAGCAGCTTAGAGGGCGGGCCCTACGAGCAGTACTTC. Translation: CASSLEGGPYEQYF.

The genes are TRBV5-1 and TRBJ1-1, with D possibly being TRBD1 (5 bases). Per the germline V gene, CDR1 is SGHRS and CDR2 is YFSETQ. Trimming took off 6 bases at V and 1 base at J, with 13 bases between the two ends. The CDR3 consists of 14 residues. CDR3 region: CASTETTGNTEAFF. Here the CDR3 DNA reads TGCGCCAGCACCGAGACCACAGGGAACACTGAAGCTTTCTTT.

V usage is TRBV7-2 and J usage is TRBJ2-3, with TRBD1 matching over 11 bases. Losses at the gene ends were 1 base for V and 4 bases for J; bases not matched to a gene: 1. This CDR3 region has 15 residues. Germline CDR1 SGHTA, CDR2 FQGNSA. The CDR3 DNA follows: TGTGCCAGCAGCTTAGGGGACAGGGGGGCAGATACGCAGTATTTT. Protein: CASSLGDRGADTQYF. Looking up the rest from reference TRBV7-2 and TRBJ2-3 gives the full variable domain: GAGVSQSPSNKVTEKGKDVELRCDPISGHTALYWYRQSLGQGLEFLIYFQGNSAPDKSGLPSDRFSAERTGGSVSTLTIQRTQQEDSAVYLCASSLGDRGADTQYFGPGTRLTVL.

This chain connects TRBV7-9 to TRBJ2-4; the match to TRBD2 covers 8 bases. Germline V gene sequence: CDR1 SEHNR, CDR2 FQNEAQ (reference sequence). The CDR3 totals 15 residues. V was pared by 4 bases and J by 3 bases, with 5 bases of the junction left unmatched. In nucleotides, the CDR3 is TGTGCCAGCAGCTCCGCGGGAGGAGGCAAAAACATTCAGTACTTC. Protein: CASSSAGGGKNIQYF.

This chain uses TRBV7-8 with TRBJ2-1; D is ambiguous. The CDR3 totals 18 residues. Germline CDR1 reads SGHVS; CDR2 reads FQNEAQ. The V end lost 2 bases, the J end lost 0 bases, and 17 bases lay between the germline ends. Here the CDR3 reads CASSLPSGSNSSYNEQFF. The CDR3, as DNA: TGTGCCAGCAGCTTACCCTCAGGTTCAAATAGCTCCTACAATGAGCAGTTCTTC.

This chain connects TRBV6-1 to TRBJ1-2; no definite D call. Trimming shortened V by 8 bases and J by 8 bases, and 21 bases separated the two germline ends. Looked up from germline, CDR1 is MNHNS and CDR2 is SASEGT. CDR3 length: 14 residues. As DNA, the CDR3 is TGTGCCAGCCTGGCTCTCCGCGACTTTGCGGGCTACACCTTC. This encodes CASLALRDFAGYTF.

This clone was counted a few times. The chain links TRBV7-9 to TRBJ2-7, with TRBD1 matching 7 bases. The CDR3 covers 16 residues. The V gene's germline CDR1 is SEHNR and CDR2 FQNEAQ (reference sequence). Losses at the gene ends were 5 bases for V and 3 bases for J; bases not matched to a gene: 13. The CDR3 reads CASSTLTGKSHYEQYF. The CDR3 DNA sequence: TGTGCCAGCAGCACGCTGACAGGGAAATCCCACTACGAGCAGTACTTC.

This chain uses TRBV23-1 with TRBJ2-7; 7 nucleotides align to TRBD2. TRBV23-1 has ORF status, its function being uncertain. V was clipped by 2 bases and J by 3 bases; unmatched bases: 7. The CDR3 has 15 amino acids. CDR3 in amino acids: CASSQHKRGDYEQYF. DNA for the CDR3: TGCGCCAGCAGTCAACACAAGCGGGGAGACTACGAGCAGTACTTC.

In regard to this clone: An end of the junction does not agree with germline; a read error may underlie this. The chain recombines TRBV4-2 with TRBJ1-6, with 7 bases lining up with TRBD1. This CDR3 is 16 amino acids long. Germline-derived CDR1 and CDR2 are LGHNA and YNFKEQ. The CDR3 loop reads CASTQLQGQGDSPLHF. CDR3 nucleotides: TGTGCCAGCACCCAATTACAGGGGCAAGGGGATTCACCCCTCCACTTT.

This rearrangement joins TRBV27 to TRBJ2-5; 13 positions match TRBD2. The trim removed 6 bases at V and 4 bases at J, leaving 8 bases unmatched. The CDR3 is made up of 16 amino acids. The germline V gene encodes CDR1 MNHEY and CDR2 SMNVEV (reference sequence). The chain's CDR3 is CASSPGLAGVTETQYF. The CDR3 DNA is TGTGCCAGCAGCCCAGGACTAGCGGGAGTTACAGAGACCCAGTACTTC.

For the CDR3, the DNA is TGTGCCAGCAGTCCGAAGACTAGCGGAGGCACAGATACGCAGTATTTT. Translated, it gives CASSPKTSGGTDTQYF. The chain carries TRBV6-6 and TRBJ2-3, with 9 bases aligning to TRBD2. CDR1 is MNHNY, CDR2 SVGAGI, per germline (reference sequence). The CDR3 spans 16 residues. V shed 5 bases, J shed 1 base, and the junction held 7 bases outside the gene matches.

V and J are TRBV30 and TRBJ1-2; 8 bases map to TRBD1. The CDR3 length is 13 residues. V was pared by 5 bases and J by 7 bases, with 9 bases of the junction left unmatched. Per the germline V gene, CDR1 is GTSNPN and CDR2 is SVGIG (reference sequence). For the CDR3, the DNA is TGTGCCTGGGGCACCCAGGGGGCTGGTGGCTACACCTTC. Protein sequence: CAWGTQGAGGYTF. The whole variable domain, remainder taken from reference TRBV30 and TRBJ1-2, is SQTIHQWPATLVQPVGSPLSLECTVEGTSNPNLYWYRQAAGRGLQLLFYSVGIGQISSEVPQNLSASRPQDRQFILSSKKLLLSDSGFYLCAWGTQGAGGYTFGSGTRLTVV.

The rearrangement joins TRBV30 to TRBJ1-6; TRBD1 matches at 7 bases. Losses at the gene ends were 3 bases for V and 8 bases for J; bases not matched to a gene: 13. This CDR3 is 16 amino acids long. Germline assignment: CDR1 GTSNPN and CDR2 SVGIG (reference sequence). CDR3 loop: CAWRLVQGMGDSPLHF. DNA of the CDR3: TGTGCCTGGAGGCTGGTACAGGGGATGGGGGATTCACCCCTCCACTTT. Full variable domain (rest looked up from reference TRBV30 and TRBJ1-6): SQTIHQWPATLVQPVGSPLSLECTVEGTSNPNLYWYRQAAGRGLQLLFYSVGIGQISSEVPQNLSASRPQDRQFILSSKKLLLSDSGFYLCAWRLVQGMGDSPLHFGNGTRLTVT.

This clone was observed once. CDR3 residues: CASSIPTFGDLMNTEAFF. DNA of the CDR3: TGTGCCAGCAGCATACCTACCTTCGGGGATTTAATGAACACTGAAGCTTTCTTT. J is TRBJ1-1 and V is TRBV11-1; D is uncertain. In germline, CDR1 is SGHAT, CDR2 FQDESV (reference sequence). CDR3 length equals 18 residues. The germline V and J ends were trimmed by 5 bases and 0 bases, with 22 bases remaining between them.

The V and J genes are TRBV13 and TRBJ1-3; D not certain. The CDR3 sequence is 14 residues long. Germline CDR1 reads PRHDT; CDR2 reads FYEKMQ (reference sequence). V lost 6 bases to trimming and J lost 0 bases, with 9 bases between them. The CDR3 here is CASSSRYSGNTIYF. The CDR3 region has the DNA TGTGCCAGCAGTTCGAGGTACTCTGGAAACACCATATATTTT.

This sequence joins TRBV19 and TRBJ2-2, with D possibly being TRBD2 (6 bases). CDR1 is LNHDA and CDR2 is SQIVND in the germline V gene (reference sequence). V was pared by 10 bases and J by 5 bases, with 17 bases between. This CDR3 has 14 amino acids. The CDR3 DNA reads TGTGCCACCAAAAGGGACTCCTGGACCGGGGAGCTGTTTTTT. It specifies CATKRDSWTGELFF.

The chain employs TRBV19 and TRBJ2-7; 11 bases fit TRBD2. Germline CDR1 is LNHDA and CDR2 is SQIVND (reference sequence). The CDR3 extends over 15 amino acids. Trimming at V came to 3 bases and at J to 3 bases, leaving 4 bases not matched to a gene. DNA of the CDR3: TGTGCCAGTAGTATGGGTACTAGCGGGAGCTACGAGCAGTACTTC. The encoded protein is CASSMGTSGSYEQYF.

This chain links TRBV11-2 with TRBJ2-5; the match to TRBD2 covers 8 bases. Looked up from germline, CDR1 is SGHAT and CDR2 is FQNNGV. The trim removed 0 bases at V and 4 bases at J, leaving 4 bases unmatched. The CDR3 runs 15 residues. CDR3 sequence (DNA): TGTGCCAGCAGCTTAGATCGGGGGGGCAGAGAGACCCAGTACTTC. Translating gives CASSLDRGGRETQYF. The variable domain in full, with the rest retrieved from reference TRBV11-2 and TRBJ2-5, is EAGVAQSPRYKIIEKRQSVAFWCNPISGHATLYWYQQILGQGPKLLIQFQNNGVVDDSQLPKDRFSAERLKGVDSTLKIQPAKLEDSAVYLCASSLDRGGRETQYFGPGTRLLVL.

The chain has TRBV15 and TRBJ2-6; a weak D match, TRBD2 (7 bases). Germline-derived CDR1 and CDR2 are LNHNV and YYDKDF (reference sequence). The V end was cut by 1 base, the J end by 0 bases, with 16 bases between. There are 19 residues in the CDR3. CDR3 DNA sequence: TGTGCCACCAGCAGAGGGGTGCGGGGGCACAGCTCTGGGGCCAACGTCCTGACTTTC. Its translation is CATSRGVRGHSSGANVLTF.

The chain employs TRBV4-2 and TRBJ2-1; 10 bases map to TRBD2. This CDR3 has 16 amino acids. Germline CDR1 is LGHNA and CDR2 is YNFKEQ. The V gene end was trimmed by 0 bases and the J gene end by 7 bases; junction bases not matched to a gene: 6. The CDR3 spells CASSQDLAGVGNEQFF. Written as DNA, the CDR3 is TGTGCCAGCAGCCAAGATCTAGCGGGGGTTGGTAATGAGCAGTTCTTC.